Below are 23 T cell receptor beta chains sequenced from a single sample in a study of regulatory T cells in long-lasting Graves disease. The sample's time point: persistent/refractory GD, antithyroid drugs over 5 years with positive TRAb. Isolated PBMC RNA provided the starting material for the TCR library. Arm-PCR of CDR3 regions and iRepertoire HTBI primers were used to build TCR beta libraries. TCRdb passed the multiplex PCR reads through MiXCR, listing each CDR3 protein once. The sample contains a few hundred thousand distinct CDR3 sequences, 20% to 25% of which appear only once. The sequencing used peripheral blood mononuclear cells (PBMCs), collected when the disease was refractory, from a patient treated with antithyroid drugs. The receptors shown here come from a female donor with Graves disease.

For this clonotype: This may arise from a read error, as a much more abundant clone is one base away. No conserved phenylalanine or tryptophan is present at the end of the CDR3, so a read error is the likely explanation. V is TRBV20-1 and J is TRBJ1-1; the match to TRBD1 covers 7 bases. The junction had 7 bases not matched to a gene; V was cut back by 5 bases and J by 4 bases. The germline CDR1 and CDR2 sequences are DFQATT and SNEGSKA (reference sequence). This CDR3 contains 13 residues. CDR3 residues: CSALSRGGTEAFL. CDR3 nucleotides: TGCAGTGCTCTGAGCAGGGGGGGCACTGAAGCTTTCCTT.

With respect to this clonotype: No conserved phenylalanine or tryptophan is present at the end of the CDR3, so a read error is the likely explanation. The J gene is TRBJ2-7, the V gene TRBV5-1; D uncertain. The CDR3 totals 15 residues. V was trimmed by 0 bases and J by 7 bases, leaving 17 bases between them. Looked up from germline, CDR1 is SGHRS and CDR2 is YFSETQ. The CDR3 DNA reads TGCGCCAGCAGCTTGGCGCCCCCGGTCAAGGATGAGCAGTACTCC. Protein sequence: CASSLAPPVKDEQYS.

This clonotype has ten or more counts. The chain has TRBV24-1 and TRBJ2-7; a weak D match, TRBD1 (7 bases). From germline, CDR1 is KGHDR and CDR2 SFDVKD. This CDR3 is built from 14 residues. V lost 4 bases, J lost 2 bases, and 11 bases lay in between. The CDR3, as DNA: TGTGCCACCAGTGAGCGGGACAGTCCCTACGAGCAGTACTTC. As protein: CATSERDSPYEQYF.

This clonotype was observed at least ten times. CDR3 residues: CASSPSLLQETQYF. CDR3 bases: TGTGCCAGCAGTCCCAGCCTTCTACAAGAGACCCAGTACTTC. The chain carries TRBV27 and TRBJ2-5; D uncertain. This CDR3 is built from 14 residues. Trimming removed 5 bases from V and 2 bases from J, with 12 bases in between. Germline loops: CDR1 MNHEY, CDR2 SMNVEV (reference sequence).

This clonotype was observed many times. CDR3 residues: CAITPLLGNEQYF. CDR3 sequence (DNA): TGTGCCATCACCCCTTTGTTAGGGAACGAGCAGTACTTC. The chain joins TRBV10-3 to TRBJ2-7; D uncertain. Germline V CDR1 and CDR2: ENHRY, SYGVKD. This CDR3 is built from 13 residues. Between the trimmed V and J ends, which lost 7 bases and 5 bases, there was a span of 15 bases.

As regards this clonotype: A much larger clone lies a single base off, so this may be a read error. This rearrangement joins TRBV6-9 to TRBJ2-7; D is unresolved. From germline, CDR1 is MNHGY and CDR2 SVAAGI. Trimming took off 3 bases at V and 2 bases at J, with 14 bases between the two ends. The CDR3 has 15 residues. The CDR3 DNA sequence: TGTGCCAGCAGTTACACCGTGGTAGGAGCCTACGAGCAGTACTTC. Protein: CASSYTVVGAYEQYF.

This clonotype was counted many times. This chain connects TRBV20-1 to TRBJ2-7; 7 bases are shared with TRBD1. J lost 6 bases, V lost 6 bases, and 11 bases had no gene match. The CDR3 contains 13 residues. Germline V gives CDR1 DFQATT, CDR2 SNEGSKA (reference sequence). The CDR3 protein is CSAEGASHGEQYF. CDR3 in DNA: TGCAGTGCCGAGGGGGCAAGTCACGGCGAGCAGTACTTC.

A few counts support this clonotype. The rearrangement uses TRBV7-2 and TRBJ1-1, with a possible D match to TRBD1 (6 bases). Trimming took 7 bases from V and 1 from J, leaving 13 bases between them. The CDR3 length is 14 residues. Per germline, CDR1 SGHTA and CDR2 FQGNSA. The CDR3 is CASKKRGGNTEAFF. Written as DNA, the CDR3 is TGTGCCAGCAAAAAAAGGGGGGGGAACACTGAAGCTTTCTTT. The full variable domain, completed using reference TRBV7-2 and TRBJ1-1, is GAGVSQSPSNKVTEKGKDVELRCDPISGHTALYWYRQSLGQGLEFLIYFQGNSAPDKSGLPSDRFSAERTGGSVSTLTIQRTQQEDSAVYLCASKKRGGNTEAFFGQGTRLTVV.

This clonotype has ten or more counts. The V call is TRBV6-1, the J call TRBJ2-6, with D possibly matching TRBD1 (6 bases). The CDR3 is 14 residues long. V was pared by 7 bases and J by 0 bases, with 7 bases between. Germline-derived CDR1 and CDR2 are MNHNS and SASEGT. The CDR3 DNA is TGTGCCAGCAAGGACAGCTCTGGGGCCAACGTCCTGACTTTC. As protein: CASKDSSGANVLTF.

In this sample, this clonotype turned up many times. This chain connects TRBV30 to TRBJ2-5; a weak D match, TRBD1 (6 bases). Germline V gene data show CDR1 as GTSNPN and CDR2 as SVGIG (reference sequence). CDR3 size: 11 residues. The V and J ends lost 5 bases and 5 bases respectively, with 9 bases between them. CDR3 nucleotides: TGTGCCTGGGGACAGCAGGAGACCCAGTACTTC. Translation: CAWGQQETQYF.

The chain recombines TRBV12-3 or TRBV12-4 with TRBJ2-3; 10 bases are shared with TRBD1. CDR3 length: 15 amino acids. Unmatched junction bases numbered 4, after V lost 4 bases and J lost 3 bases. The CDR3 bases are TGTGCCAGCAGTTCCAGGACAGGGGGAACAGATACGCAGTATTTT. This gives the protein CASSSRTGGTDTQYF.

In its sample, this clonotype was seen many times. CDR3 region: CASSAGTQYF. CDR3 nucleotides: TGTGCCAGCTCAGCGGGGACCCAGTACTTC. The V call is TRBV6-1, the J call TRBJ2-5; D perhaps matches TRBD2 (6 bases). This CDR3 has 10 amino acids. With 8 bases removed from V and 7 bases from J, the gap between germline ends came to 8 bases. Per the germline V gene, CDR1 is MNHNS and CDR2 is SASEGT.

CDR3 in amino acids: CASSQARETEAFF. The CDR3 nucleotides read TGTGCCAGCAGCCAGGCCAGGGAAACTGAAGCTTTCTTT. The chain employs TRBV7-3 and TRBJ1-1, with D perhaps matching TRBD1 (5 bases). This CDR3 has 13 residues. Trimming removed 5 bases from V and 5 bases from J, with 12 bases in between. Looked up from germline, CDR1 is SGHTA and CDR2 is FQGTGA.

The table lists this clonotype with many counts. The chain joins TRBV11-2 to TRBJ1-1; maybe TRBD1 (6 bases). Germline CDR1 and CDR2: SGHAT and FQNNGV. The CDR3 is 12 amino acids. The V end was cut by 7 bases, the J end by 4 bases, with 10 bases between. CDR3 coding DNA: TGTGCCAGCACAGGGGATGGCACTGAAGCTTTCTTT. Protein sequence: CASTGDGTEAFF.

CDR3 residues: CSFGQSYEQYF. CDR3 coding DNA: TGCAGCTTCGGACAGAGCTACGAGCAGTACTTC. The chain uses TRBV29-1 and TRBJ2-7; possibly TRBD1 for D (6 bases). The ends were cut back, 8 bases at V and 3 bases at J, with 11 bases in the middle. CDR3 length: 11 residues. Germline V gene sequence: CDR1 SQVTM, CDR2 ANQGSEA.

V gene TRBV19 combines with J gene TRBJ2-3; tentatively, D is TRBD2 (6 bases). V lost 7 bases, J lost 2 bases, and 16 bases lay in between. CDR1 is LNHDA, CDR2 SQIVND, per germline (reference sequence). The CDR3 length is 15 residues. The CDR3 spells CASTRGTTNTDTQYF. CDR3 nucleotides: TGTGCCAGTACCCGGGGGACCACCAACACAGATACGCAGTATTTT.

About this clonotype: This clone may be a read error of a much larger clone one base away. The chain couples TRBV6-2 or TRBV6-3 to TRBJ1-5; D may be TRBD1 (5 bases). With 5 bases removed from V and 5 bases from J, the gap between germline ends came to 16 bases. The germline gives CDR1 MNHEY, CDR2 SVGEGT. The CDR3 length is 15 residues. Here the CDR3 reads CASSGRGTPDQPQHF. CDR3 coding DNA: TGTGCCAGCAGTGGACGGGGGACGCCGGATCAGCCCCAGCATTTT.

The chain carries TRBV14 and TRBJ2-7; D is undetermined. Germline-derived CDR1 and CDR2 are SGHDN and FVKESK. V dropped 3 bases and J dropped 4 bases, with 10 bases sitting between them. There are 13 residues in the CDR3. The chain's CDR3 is CASSQGFTYEQYF. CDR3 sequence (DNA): TGTGCCAGCAGCCAGGGCTTCACTTACGAGCAGTACTTC.

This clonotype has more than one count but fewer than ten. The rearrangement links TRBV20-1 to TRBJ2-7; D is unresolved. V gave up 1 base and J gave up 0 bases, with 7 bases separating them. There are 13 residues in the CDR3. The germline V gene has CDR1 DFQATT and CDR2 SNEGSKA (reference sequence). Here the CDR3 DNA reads TGCAGTGCTAGAGGGTTTGACTCCTACGAGCAGTACTTC. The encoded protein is CSARGFDSYEQYF.

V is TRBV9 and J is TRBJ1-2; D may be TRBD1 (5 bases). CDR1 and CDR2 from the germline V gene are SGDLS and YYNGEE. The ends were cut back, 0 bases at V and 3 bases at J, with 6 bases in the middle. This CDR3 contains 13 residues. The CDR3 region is CASSVGRDYGYTF. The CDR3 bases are TGTGCCAGCAGCGTAGGCAGGGACTATGGCTACACCTTC.

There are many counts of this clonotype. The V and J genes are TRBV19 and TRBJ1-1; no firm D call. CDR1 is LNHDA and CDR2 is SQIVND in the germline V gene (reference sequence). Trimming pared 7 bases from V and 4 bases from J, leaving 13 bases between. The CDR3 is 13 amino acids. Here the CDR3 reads CASTPWAGTEAFF. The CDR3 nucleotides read TGTGCCAGTACCCCCTGGGCGGGCACTGAAGCTTTCTTT.

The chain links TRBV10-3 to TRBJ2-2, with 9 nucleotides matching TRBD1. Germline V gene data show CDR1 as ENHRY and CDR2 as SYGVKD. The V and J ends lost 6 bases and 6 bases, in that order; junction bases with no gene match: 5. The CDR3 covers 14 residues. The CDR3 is CAISGQGKAGELFF. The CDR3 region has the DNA TGTGCCATCAGCGGACAGGGGAAGGCCGGGGAGCTGTTTTTT.

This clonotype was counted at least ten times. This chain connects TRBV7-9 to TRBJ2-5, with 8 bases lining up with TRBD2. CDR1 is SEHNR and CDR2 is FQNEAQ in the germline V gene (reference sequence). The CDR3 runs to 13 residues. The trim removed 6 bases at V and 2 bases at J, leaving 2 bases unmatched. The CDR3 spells CASRIAGQETQYF. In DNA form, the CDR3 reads TGTGCCAGCAGGATAGCGGGGCAAGAGACCCAGTACTTC.